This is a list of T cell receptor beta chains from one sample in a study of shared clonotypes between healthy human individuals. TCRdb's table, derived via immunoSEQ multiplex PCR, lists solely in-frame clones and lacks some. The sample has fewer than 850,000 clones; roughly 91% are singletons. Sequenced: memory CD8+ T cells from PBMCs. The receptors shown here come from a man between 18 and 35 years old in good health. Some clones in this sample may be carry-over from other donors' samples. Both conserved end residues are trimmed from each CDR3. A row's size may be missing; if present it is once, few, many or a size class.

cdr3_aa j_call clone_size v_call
ASSDGQGRNQPQH TRBJ1-5 NA TRBV7-8
ASSRRDRGYEQY TRBJ2-7 NA TRBV13
ASRHLGSPSTDTQY TRBJ2-3 few TRBV28
ASSLGNEQF TRBJ2-1 NA TRBV5-1
ASSPRRGTGGAPYEQY TRBJ2-7 NA TRBV5-1
ASTGEAGTEAF TRBJ1-1 NA TRBV27
AWSVGTGGGAF TRBJ1-1 NA TRBV30
ASSYSRNEQF TRBJ2-1 NA TRBV6-6
ASSAGTGYNEQF TRBJ2-1 NA TRBV28
SVETPQQGRREKLF TRBJ1-4 NA TRBV29-1